A selection of T cell receptor beta chains follows, all from one sample in a study of blood T cells in healthy people across ages. TCRdb processed the 5' RACE reads anew with MiXCR; each CDR3 protein has one entry. The data contain roughly 1,500,000 distinct CDR3 sequences, about 35% of them singletons. The sequencing sample was made of blood. The receptor set was obtained from a woman aged 25-40 years in good health. CDR3s include the opening cysteine and the closing phenylalanine or tryptophan. The D gene is left open where the match is weak. Clone sizes are given selectively: once, few, many, or a class where the clone is expanded.

D gene: TRBD1; V gene: TRBV20-1; clone size: .; J gene: TRBJ1-4; CDR3 length: 15; CDR3 protein: CSASRRGSTNEKLFF; CDR3 DNA: TGCAGTGCTAGTCGCAGGGGGTCAACTAATGAAAAACTGTTTTTT
D gene: .; V gene: TRBV3-1; clone size: .; J gene: TRBJ2-1; CDR3 length: 16; CDR3 protein: CASSQDGRTLNNEQFF; CDR3 DNA: TGTGCCAGCAGCCAAGATGGTAGGACCCTAAACAATGAGCAGTTCTTC
D gene: TRBD2; V gene: TRBV6-5; clone size: .; J gene: TRBJ2-7; CDR3 length: 15; CDR3 protein: CASTGGAGRRGAQYF; CDR3 DNA: TGTGCCAGCACCGGGGGGGCAGGACGGCGGGGGGCCCAGTACTTC
D gene: .; V gene: TRBV9; clone size: once; J gene: TRBJ2-3; CDR3 length: 14; CDR3 protein: CANSRVGREDTQYF; CDR3 DNA: TGTGCCAACAGTCGGGTTGGCCGCGAGGATACGCAGTATTTT
D gene: TRBD1; V gene: TRBV2; clone size: .; J gene: TRBJ2-7; CDR3 length: 13; CDR3 protein: CAPTGQGVGEQYF; CDR3 DNA: TGTGCGCCCACGGGACAGGGCGTAGGCGAGCAGTACTTC
D gene: .; V gene: TRBV20-1; clone size: .; J gene: TRBJ2-5; CDR3 length: 14; CDR3 protein: CSAMRGARWETQYF; CDR3 DNA: TGCAGTGCTATGAGAGGGGCCCGGTGGGAGACCCAGTACTTC
D gene: TRBD1; V gene: TRBV4-1; clone size: .; J gene: TRBJ2-2; CDR3 length: 16; CDR3 protein: CASRGKGQTNTGELFF; CDR3 DNA: TGCGCCAGCAGGGGGAAGGGACAGACGAACACCGGGGAGCTGTTTTTT
D gene: .; V gene: TRBV20-1; clone size: many; J gene: TRBJ2-5; CDR3 length: 12; CDR3 protein: CSAVNRAETQYF; CDR3 DNA: TGCAGTGCTGTTAACAGGGCAGAGACCCAGTACTTC
D gene: .; V gene: TRBV7-2; clone size: many; J gene: TRBJ2-1; CDR3 length: 13; CDR3 protein: CASSPPTYNEQFF; CDR3 DNA: TGTGCCAGCAGCCCCCCCACCTACAATGAGCAGTTCTTC
D gene: .; V gene: TRBV11-2; clone size: .; J gene: TRBJ2-1; CDR3 length: 14; CDR3 protein: CACSPGEVYNEQFF; CDR3 DNA: TGTGCCTGCAGCCCGGGGGAGGTTTACAATGAGCAGTTCTTC
D gene: .; V gene: TRBV9; clone size: .; J gene: TRBJ1-2; CDR3 length: 16; CDR3 protein: CASSAVRGGYMDGYTF; CDR3 DNA: TGTGCCAGCAGCGCGGTCCGAGGGGGGTATATGGATGGCTACACCTTC
D gene: .; V gene: TRBV4-1; clone size: few; J gene: TRBJ2-1; CDR3 length: 12; CDR3 protein: CASSQDLQRVFF; CDR3 DNA: TGCGCCAGCAGCCAAGATCTTCAACGGGTGTTCTTC
D gene: .; V gene: TRBV28; clone size: .; J gene: TRBJ1-4; CDR3 length: 15; CDR3 protein: CASSTGSATNEKLFF; CDR3 DNA: TGTGCCAGCAGTACAGGGAGTGCAACTAATGAAAAACTGTTTTTT
D gene: TRBD2; V gene: TRBV19; clone size: .; J gene: TRBJ2-7; CDR3 length: 14; CDR3 protein: CASTPAGDSSEQYF; CDR3 DNA: TGTGCCAGTACCCCAGCGGGAGACAGTTCCGAGCAGTACTTC
D gene: .; V gene: TRBV11-1; clone size: .; J gene: TRBJ1-1; CDR3 length: 15; CDR3 protein: CASSYTADVDTEAFF; CDR3 DNA: TGTGCCAGCAGCTACACGGCGGATGTGGACACTGAAGCTTTCTTT
D gene: .; V gene: TRBV28; clone size: .; J gene: TRBJ1-2; CDR3 length: 14; CDR3 protein: CASSIPQGSYGYTF; CDR3 DNA: TGTGCCAGCAGTATTCCCCAGGGGAGCTATGGCTACACCTTC
D gene: TRBD2; V gene: TRBV10-3; clone size: .; J gene: TRBJ2-7; CDR3 length: 13; CDR3 protein: CATGLAGAQEQYF; CDR3 DNA: TGTGCCACCGGACTAGCGGGAGCTCAGGAGCAGTACTTC
D gene: .; V gene: TRBV5-1; clone size: few; J gene: TRBJ1-5; CDR3 length: 14; CDR3 protein: CASSLVVGSQPQHF; CDR3 DNA: TGCGCCAGCAGCTTGGTAGTGGGCTCACAGCCCCAGCATTTT
D gene: .; V gene: TRBV29-1; clone size: .; J gene: TRBJ2-7; CDR3 length: 15; CDR3 protein: CSVPTGTPGSYEQYF; CDR3 DNA: TGCAGCGTTCCAACCGGGACCCCAGGCTCCTACGAGCAGTACTTC
D gene: .; V gene: TRBV5-1; clone size: .; J gene: TRBJ1-2; CDR3 length: 12; CDR3 protein: CASKGSAYGYTF; CDR3 DNA: TGCGCCAGCAAAGGAAGTGCCTATGGCTACACCTTC
D gene: .; V gene: TRBV28; clone size: .; J gene: TRBJ1-2; CDR3 length: 14; CDR3 protein: CASSLRSRPYGYTF; CDR3 DNA: TGTGCCAGCAGTTTAAGGAGCAGACCCTATGGCTACACCTTC
D gene: .; V gene: TRBV7-3; clone size: .; J gene: TRBJ2-1; CDR3 length: 13; CDR3 protein: CASSLHPGTEQFF; CDR3 DNA: TGTGCCAGCAGCTTACACCCCGGGACTGAGCAGTTCTTC
D gene: .; V gene: TRBV6-1; clone size: .; J gene: TRBJ1-3; CDR3 length: 13; CDR3 protein: CASLSASGNTIYF; CDR3 DNA: TGTGCCAGTTTGTCCGCCTCGGGAAACACCATATATTTT
D gene: .; V gene: TRBV6-6; clone size: .; J gene: TRBJ2-7; CDR3 length: 15; CDR3 protein: CASSYSGRSSYEQYF; CDR3 DNA: TGTGCCAGCAGTTACTCCGGCAGGTCCTCCTACGAGCAGTACTTC
D gene: .; V gene: TRBV7-9; clone size: few; J gene: TRBJ2-3; CDR3 length: 14; CDR3 protein: CASSDRDHTDTQYF; CDR3 DNA: TGTGCCAGCAGCGACCGGGACCATACAGATACGCAGTATTTT
D gene: TRBD1; V gene: TRBV5-1; clone size: few; J gene: TRBJ2-1; CDR3 length: 15; CDR3 protein: CASSTPGGASNEQFF; CDR3 DNA: TGCGCCAGCAGCACCCCAGGGGGCGCTTCCAATGAGCAGTTCTTC
D gene: .; V gene: TRBV2; clone size: few; J gene: TRBJ2-5; CDR3 length: 10; CDR3 protein: CASRTETQYF; CDR3 DNA: TGTGCCAGCAGGACAGAGACCCAGTACTTC
D gene: TRBD2; V gene: TRBV24-1; clone size: .; J gene: TRBJ2-5; CDR3 length: 18; CDR3 protein: CATSDLRLAGDYQETQYF; CDR3 DNA: TGTGCCACCAGTGATTTGCGGCTAGCGGGAGACTACCAAGAGACCCAGTACTTC
D gene: .; V gene: TRBV7-9; clone size: few; J gene: TRBJ1-2; CDR3 length: 16; CDR3 protein: CASSLMTALDHYGYTF; CDR3 DNA: TGTGCCAGCAGCTTAATGACCGCTTTAGACCACTATGGCTACACCTTC
D gene: TRBD2; V gene: TRBV3-1; clone size: .; J gene: TRBJ2-3; CDR3 length: 16; CDR3 protein: CASSPQRGRAPDTQYF; CDR3 DNA: TGTGCCAGCAGCCCTCAGAGAGGGAGGGCCCCGGATACGCAGTATTTT
D gene: .; V gene: TRBV21-1; clone size: few; J gene: TRBJ2-4; CDR3 length: 16; CDR3 protein: CASSSHSTLAKNIQYF; CDR3 DNA: TGTGCCAGCAGCAGCCACAGTACGCTAGCCAAAAACATTCAGTACTTC
D gene: TRBD1; V gene: TRBV20-1; clone size: .; J gene: TRBJ2-7; CDR3 length: 13; CDR3 protein: CSARTGGMYEQYF; CDR3 DNA: TGCAGTGCTAGGACAGGGGGAATGTACGAGCAGTACTTC
D gene: .; V gene: TRBV2; clone size: .; J gene: TRBJ1-2; CDR3 length: 13; CDR3 protein: CASSDVQDYGYTF; CDR3 DNA: TGTGCCAGCAGTGATGTACAGGACTATGGCTACACCTTC
D gene: TRBD2; V gene: TRBV9; clone size: .; J gene: TRBJ2-7; CDR3 length: 16; CDR3 protein: CASSAGTSLLIYEQYF; CDR3 DNA: TGTGCCAGCAGCGCTGGGACTAGCCTTCTAATCTACGAGCAGTACTTC
D gene: .; V gene: TRBV10-3; clone size: few; J gene: TRBJ1-1; CDR3 length: 12; CDR3 protein: CATGGQNTEAFF; CDR3 DNA: TGTGCCACGGGAGGGCAGAACACTGAAGCTTTCTTT
D gene: TRBD2; V gene: TRBV3-1; clone size: .; J gene: TRBJ2-4; CDR3 length: 18; CDR3 protein: CASSKKGVISGSWGIQYF; CDR3 DNA: TGTGCCAGCAGCAAGAAGGGGGTTATTAGCGGGAGTTGGGGCATTCAGTACTTC
D gene: .; V gene: TRBV4-1; clone size: .; J gene: TRBJ1-5; CDR3 length: 14; CDR3 protein: CASSLPGGDRPQHF; CDR3 DNA: TGCGCCAGCAGCCTACCAGGAGGGGATCGGCCCCAGCATTTT
D gene: TRBD2; V gene: TRBV20-1; clone size: few; J gene: TRBJ2-3; CDR3 length: 16; CDR3 protein: CSARPGGGTTTDTQYF; CDR3 DNA: TGCAGTGCTAGACCGGGGGGAGGGACTACCACAGATACGCAGTATTTT
D gene: .; V gene: TRBV7-2; clone size: .; J gene: TRBJ2-7; CDR3 length: 13; CDR3 protein: CVSSRDGGYEQYF; CDR3 DNA: TGTGTCAGCAGCCGGGACGGTGGCTACGAGCAGTACTTC
D gene: .; V gene: TRBV28; clone size: few; J gene: TRBJ2-7; CDR3 length: 14; CDR3 protein: CASSSISVSYEQYF; CDR3 DNA: TGTGCCAGCAGTTCAATATCGGTCTCCTACGAGCAGTACTTC
D gene: .; V gene: TRBV15; clone size: .; J gene: TRBJ1-2; CDR3 length: 16; CDR3 protein: CATSRDVGRANYGYTF; CDR3 DNA: TGTGCCACCAGCAGAGATGTCGGCAGGGCAAATTATGGCTACACCTTC
D gene: TRBD2; V gene: TRBV4-1; clone size: .; J gene: TRBJ2-1; CDR3 length: 15; CDR3 protein: CASSLSSGGRNEQFF; CDR3 DNA: TGCGCCAGCAGCCTTTCTAGCGGGGGGCGCAATGAGCAGTTCTTC
D gene: .; V gene: TRBV27; clone size: few; J gene: TRBJ2-3; CDR3 length: 15; CDR3 protein: CASSSGLPGPDTQYF; CDR3 DNA: TGTGCCAGCAGTTCGGGACTCCCCGGTCCAGATACGCAGTATTTT
D gene: .; V gene: TRBV21-1; clone size: .; J gene: TRBJ2-5; CDR3 length: 16; CDR3 protein: CASSPVRQGYSETQYF; CDR3 DNA: TGTGCCAGCAGCCCTGTGAGACAGGGGTATTCCGAGACCCAGTACTTC